Following are 26 T cell receptor beta chains from one sample sequenced in a study of T cell changes during pregnancy in multiple sclerosis. Produced via immunoSEQ multiplex PCR; TCRdb's table is partial and in-frame only. The table lists fewer than 45,000 clones, roughly 87% of them singletons, with 0.75% to 0.95% in the top ten. The input for sequencing was CD4+ T cells from peripheral blood mononuclear cells, taken after pregnancy. The receptors originated from a female donor in good health, enrolled as a control in a pregnancy study.

The chain recombines TRBV2 with TRBJ2-7; no firm D call. Trimming took off 4 bases at V and 6 bases at J, with 13 bases between the two ends. CDR3 size: 13 residues. Germline values: CDR1 SNHLY, CDR2 FYNNEI. CDR3 residues: CASSVSSGGEQYF. The CDR3 region has the DNA TGTGCCAGCAGTGTGAGTTCTGGCGGCGAGCAGTACTTC.

The chain uses TRBV25-1 and TRBJ2-3; possible D gene TRBD2, 5 bases. CDR1 is MGHDK and CDR2 is SYGVNS in the germline V gene. Trimming shortened V by 0 bases and J by 4 bases, and 5 bases separated the two germline ends. This CDR3 contains 13 residues. As DNA, the CDR3 is TGTGCCAGCAGTGAATACGGGGCAGATACGCAGTATTTT. Residues: CASSEYGADTQYF.

This rearrangement joins TRBV6-6 to TRBJ1-1, with TRBD1 matching 7 bases. The trim removed 3 bases at V and 1 base at J, leaving 5 bases unmatched. In germline, CDR1 is MNHNY, CDR2 SVGAGI (reference sequence). There are 15 residues in the CDR3. CDR3 bases: TGTGCCAGCAGTTATACGGGACAGCCGAACACTGAAGCTTTCTTT. This codes for CASSYTGQPNTEAFF.

V gene TRBV18 combines with J gene TRBJ2-7, with D uncertain. CDR3 size: 14 residues. Germline CDR1 reads KGHSH; CDR2 reads LQKENI. The V end was cut by 2 bases, the J end by 3 bases, with 11 bases between. CDR3 in DNA: TGTGCCAGCTCACCAATCGACTCGTACTACGAGCAGTACTTC. Amino acid sequence: CASSPIDSYYEQYF.

CDR3 in DNA: TGTGCCAGCAGCTTAACCGGTTCACGCGAGCAGTACTTC. Amino acids: CASSLTGSREQYF. This sequence joins TRBV7-2 and TRBJ2-7; D is unresolved. CDR1 and CDR2 (germline): SGHTA, FQGNSA. Trimming removed 2 bases from V and 6 bases from J, with 11 bases in between. The CDR3 is made up of 13 amino acids.

The chain has TRBV10-3 and TRBJ2-1, with TRBD1 identical over 8 bases. With V trimmed by 10 bases and J by 0 bases, 11 bases remained unmatched. The CDR3 loop spans 16 amino acids. Germline V gene sequence: CDR1 ENHRY, CDR2 SYGVKD. The CDR3 reads CATRRGQGSSYNEQFF. In DNA, the CDR3 is TGTGCCACCAGGAGAGGACAGGGAAGCTCCTACAATGAGCAGTTCTTC.

In this sample, this clone turned up once. V usage is TRBV11-3 and J usage is TRBJ2-3, with D possibly being TRBD1 (5 bases). CDR3 length equals 16 residues. Germline V lookup: CDR1 SGHNT, CDR2 YENEEA. The V and J ends lost 5 bases and 0 bases respectively, with 15 bases between them. CDR3 nucleotide sequence: TGTGCCAGCAGCCCGAGGACAACTTATAGCACAGATACGCAGTATTTT. Protein: CASSPRTTYSTDTQYF.

This chain connects TRBV27 to TRBJ2-7; maybe TRBD1 (6 bases). CDR1 is MNHEY, CDR2 SMNVEV, per germline (reference sequence). Trimming left V 2 bases short and J 1 base short, with 9 bases between. This CDR3 is built from 14 residues. The CDR3: CASSLDRRSYEQYF. CDR3 DNA: TGTGCCAGCAGTTTAGACAGGCGATCCTACGAGCAGTACTTC.

This chain links TRBV20-1 with TRBJ1-1; D is unresolved. The CDR3 covers 11 residues. CDR1 and CDR2 from the germline V gene are DFQATT and SNEGSKA (reference sequence). Trimming took off 5 bases at V and 1 base at J, with 5 bases between the two ends. CDR3: CSAGRNTEAFF. CDR3 nucleotides: TGCAGTGCTGGGCGGAACACTGAAGCTTTCTTT.

The V call is TRBV27, the J call TRBJ1-1, with D possibly TRBD1 on 6 matching bases. Germline V gene data show CDR1 as MNHEY and CDR2 as SMNVEV (reference sequence). The V gene lost 0 bases and the J gene lost 6 bases, with 14 bases spanning the gap. CDR3 length: 15 amino acids. CDR3 nucleotides: TGTGCCAGCAGTTTATCGGTCAGGGGAAGGGCTGAAGCTTTCTTT. It encodes CASSLSVRGRAEAFF.

The V gene is TRBV7-8, the J gene TRBJ2-3; 9 bases are a match to TRBD2. Germline loops: CDR1 SGHVS, CDR2 FQNEAQ. J lost 6 bases, V lost 5 bases, and 12 bases had no gene match. The CDR3 is 16 amino acids. Written as DNA, the CDR3 is TGTGCCAGCAGCCCGAATAGCGGGAGACGGACTGATACGCAGTATTTT. It encodes CASSPNSGRRTDTQYF.

This clone was found once. CDR3 coding DNA: TGTGCCAGTAGTAAACAGGGACCCTATGGCTACACCTTC. Residues: CASSKQGPYGYTF. The chain combines TRBV19 with TRBJ1-2, with a tentative D call TRBD1 (6 bases). With 4 bases removed from V and 4 bases from J, the gap between germline ends came to 10 bases. CDR1 LNHDA and CDR2 SQIVND come from the germline V gene (reference sequence). The CDR3 sequence is 13 residues long.

The chain uses TRBV7-9 and TRBJ1-4; D unclear. The V end lost 1 base, the J end lost 6 bases, and 9 bases lay between the germline ends. Germline CDR1 reads SEHNR; CDR2 reads FQNEAQ (reference sequence). The length of the CDR3 is 14 residues. The chain's CDR3 is CASSLGAHDEKLFF. The DNA of the CDR3 is TGTGCCAGCAGCTTAGGGGCTCACGATGAAAAACTGTTTTTT.

The J gene is TRBJ1-2, the V gene TRBV5-1; TRBD1 aligns across 7 bases. V gave up 2 bases and J gave up 7 bases; unmatched junction bases: 8. Germline CDR1 and CDR2: SGHRS and YFSETQ. The CDR3 runs to 14 residues. CDR3 nucleotide sequence: TGCGCCAGCAGCTTAACAGGGGATACGGGTGGCTACACCTTC. Translated: CASSLTGDTGGYTF.

The rearrangement joins TRBV6-6 to TRBJ2-7; D may be TRBD1 (5 bases). CDR3 length: 13 residues. Trimming pared 7 bases from V and 1 base from J, leaving 11 bases between. CDR1 and CDR2 (germline): MNHNY, SVGAGI (reference sequence). This CDR3 reads CASTPGPSYEQYF. CDR3 in DNA: TGTGCCAGCACACCAGGGCCTTCCTACGAGCAGTACTTC.

The CDR3 bases are TGTGCCAGCAGTTATACAGGGAAGAGGGGCACCGGGGAGCTGTTTTTT. It codes for CASSYTGKRGTGELFF. The chain uses TRBV28 and TRBJ2-2, with D maybe TRBD1 (6 bases). Trimming left V 4 bases short and J 4 bases short, with 16 bases between. The CDR3 length is 16 residues. CDR1 is MDHEN, CDR2 SYDVKM, per germline.

The rearrangement links TRBV19 to TRBJ2-7; 7 nucleotides agree with TRBD1. Unmatched junction bases numbered 4, after V lost 4 bases and J lost 4 bases. This CDR3 contains 13 residues. Germline CDR1 LNHDA, CDR2 SQIVND (reference sequence). The CDR3 loop reads CASSKGQWYEQYF. CDR3 DNA: TGTGCCAGTAGTAAGGGACAGTGGTACGAGCAGTACTTC.

A remark on this clone: A read error may produce the germline difference seen at one junction end. V and J are TRBV7-7 and TRBJ2-1; D is perhaps TRBD2 (5 bases). There are 15 residues in the CDR3. Looked up from germline, CDR1 is SSHAT and CDR2 is FNYEAQ (reference sequence). Written as DNA, the CDR3 is TGTGCTAGCAGCCCCTCCGGCGGGCTGTACAATGAGCAGTTCTTC. This sequence encodes CASSPSGGLYNEQFF. Full variable domain (remainder filled in from reference TRBV7-7 and TRBJ2-1): GAGVSQSPRYKVTKRGQDVTLRCDPISSHATLYWYQQALGQGPEFLTYFNYEAQPDKSGLPSDRFSAERPEGSISTLTIQRTEQRDSAMYRCASSPSGGLYNEQFFGPGTRLTVL.

The rearrangement uses TRBV6-6 and TRBJ1-1; D perhaps matches TRBD1 (5 bases). CDR1 is MNHNY, CDR2 SVGAGI, per germline (reference sequence). V was cut by 5 bases and J by 3 bases, with 13 bases left in between. This CDR3 region has 14 residues. The CDR3 coding sequence is TGTGCCAGCAGTGTCAGGGTTGTGGACACTGAAGCTTTCTTT. Its protein product is CASSVRVVDTEAFF.

The CDR3 reads CASRGDSQETQYF. The DNA for the CDR3 is TGTGCCAGCAGGGGGGACAGCCAAGAGACCCAGTACTTC. This chain links TRBV2 with TRBJ2-5; 7 bases are a match to TRBD1. The CDR3 runs to 13 residues. J was trimmed by 1 base and V by 6 bases; bases with no gene match: 2. CDR1 is SNHLY and CDR2 is FYNNEI in the germline V gene.

The chain carries TRBV5-1 and TRBJ2-5; 13 bases match TRBD2. The CDR3 is made up of 17 amino acids. CDR1 and CDR2 (germline): SGHRS, YFSETQ. Trimming cost V 4 bases and J 5 bases; bases outside gene matches: 11. The CDR3 protein is CASSLRTSGRSGETQYF. For the CDR3, the DNA is TGCGCCAGCAGCCTGAGGACTAGCGGGAGATCGGGGGAGACCCAGTACTTC.

This clone was counted a single time. The chain recombines TRBV5-1 with TRBJ1-2; D possibly corresponds to TRBD1 (6 bases). Germline CDR1 is SGHRS and CDR2 is YFSETQ. This CDR3 is built from 14 residues. V was trimmed by 8 bases and J by 2 bases, leaving 16 bases between them. The CDR3 bases are TGCGCCAGTACTATGGACAGCAAAAACTATGGCTACACCTTC. Translated, it gives CASTMDSKNYGYTF.

CDR3 nucleotides: TGTGCCAGCAGCCGGGACTCGGGCACAGATACGCAGTATTTT. This sequence encodes CASSRDSGTDTQYF. J is TRBJ2-3 and V is TRBV7-3; D is possibly TRBD2 (6 bases). Trimming stripped 5 bases from V and 1 base from J, with 10 bases between. This CDR3 has 14 residues. The V gene's germline CDR1 is SGHTA and CDR2 FQGTGA.

CDR3 sequence: CASSVDRNTEAFF. The CDR3 DNA is TGTGCCAGCAGTGTGGACAGGAACACTGAAGCTTTCTTT. The chain links TRBV6-1 to TRBJ1-1; maybe TRBD1 (6 bases). Trimming stripped 4 bases from V and 1 base from J, with 7 bases between. Per germline, CDR1 MNHNS and CDR2 SASEGT. The CDR3 runs 13 residues.

This sequence joins TRBV6-6 and TRBJ1-2; TRBD1 might be the D (6 bases). The CDR3 sequence is 14 residues long. V lost 0 bases and J 4 bases, leaving 9 bases between the germline ends. Germline V gives CDR1 MNHNY, CDR2 SVGAGI (reference sequence). The CDR3 region is CASSYSTGPYGYTF. The CDR3 DNA sequence: TGTGCCAGCAGTTACTCGACAGGCCCCTATGGCTACACCTTC.

The V call is TRBV27, the J call TRBJ1-4; unclear D gene. The CDR3 totals 16 residues. Germline CDR1 is MNHEY and CDR2 is SMNVEV (reference sequence). Trimming took 5 bases from V and 4 from J, leaving 17 bases between them. This CDR3 reads CASSSYLEDYNEKLFF. Written as DNA, the CDR3 is TGTGCCAGCAGTAGCTACCTTGAGGACTATAATGAAAAACTGTTTTTT.